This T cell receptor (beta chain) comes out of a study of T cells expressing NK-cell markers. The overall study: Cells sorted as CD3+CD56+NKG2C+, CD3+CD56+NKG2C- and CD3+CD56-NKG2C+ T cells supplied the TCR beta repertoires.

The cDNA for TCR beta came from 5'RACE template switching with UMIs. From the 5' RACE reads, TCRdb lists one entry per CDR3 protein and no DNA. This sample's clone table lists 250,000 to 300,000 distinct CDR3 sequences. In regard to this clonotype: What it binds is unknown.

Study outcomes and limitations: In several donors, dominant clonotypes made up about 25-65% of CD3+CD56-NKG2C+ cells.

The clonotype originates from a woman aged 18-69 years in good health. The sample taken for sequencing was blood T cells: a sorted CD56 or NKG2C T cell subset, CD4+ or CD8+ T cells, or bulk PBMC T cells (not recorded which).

The CDR3 here is CASSWAAYNEQFF. The V and J genes are TRBV5-6 and TRBJ2-1. The V gene's germline CDR1 is SGHDT and CDR2 YYEEEE. The CDR3 runs 13 residues.